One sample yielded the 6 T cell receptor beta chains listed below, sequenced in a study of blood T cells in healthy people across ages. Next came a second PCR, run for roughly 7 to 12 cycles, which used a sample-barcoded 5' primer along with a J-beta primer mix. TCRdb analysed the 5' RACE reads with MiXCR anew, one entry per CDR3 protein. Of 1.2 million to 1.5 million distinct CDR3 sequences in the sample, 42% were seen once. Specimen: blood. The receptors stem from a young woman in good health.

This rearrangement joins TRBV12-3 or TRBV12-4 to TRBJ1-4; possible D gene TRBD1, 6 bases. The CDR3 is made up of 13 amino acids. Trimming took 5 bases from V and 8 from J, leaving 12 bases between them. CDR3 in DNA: TGTGCCAGCAGTGCAGGGGAGGGAGAAAAACTGTTTTTT. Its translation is CASSAGEGEKLFF.

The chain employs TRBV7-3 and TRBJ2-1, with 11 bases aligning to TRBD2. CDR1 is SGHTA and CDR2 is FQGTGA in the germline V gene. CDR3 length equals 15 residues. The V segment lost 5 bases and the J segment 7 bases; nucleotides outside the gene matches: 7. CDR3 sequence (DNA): TGTGCCAGCAGCCTCCCGGGACTAGCGGCAAATGAGCAGTTCTTC. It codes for CASSLPGLAANEQFF.

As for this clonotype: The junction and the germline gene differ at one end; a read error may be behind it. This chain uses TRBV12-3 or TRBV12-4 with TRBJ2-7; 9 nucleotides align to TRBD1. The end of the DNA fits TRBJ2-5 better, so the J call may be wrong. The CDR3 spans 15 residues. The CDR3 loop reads CAGSSPRDRVETQYF. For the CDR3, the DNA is TGTGCCGGCAGTTCACCCCGGGACAGGGTCGAGACCCAGTACTTC.

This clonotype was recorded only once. CDR3 sequence reads: CASSYVRGELGQPQHF. In DNA, the CDR3 is TGTGCCAGCAGTTACGTTAGGGGTGAGTTGGGTCAGCCCCAGCATTTT. The rearrangement joins TRBV6-6 to TRBJ1-5; TRBD1 might be the D (5 bases). V dropped 2 bases and J dropped 6 bases, with 17 bases sitting between them. The germline gives CDR1 MNHNY, CDR2 SVGAGI (reference sequence). The CDR3 has 16 residues.

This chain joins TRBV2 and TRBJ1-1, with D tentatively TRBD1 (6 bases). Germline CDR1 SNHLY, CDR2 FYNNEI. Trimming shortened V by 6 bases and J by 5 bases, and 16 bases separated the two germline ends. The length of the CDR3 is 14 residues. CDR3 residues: CASRLRTDRTEAFF. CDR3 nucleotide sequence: TGTGCCAGCAGATTACGGACAGATCGAACTGAAGCTTTCTTT.

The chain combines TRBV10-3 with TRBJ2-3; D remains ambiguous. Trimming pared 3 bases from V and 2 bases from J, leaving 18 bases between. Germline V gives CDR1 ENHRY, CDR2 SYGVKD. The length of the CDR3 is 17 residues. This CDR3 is CAISDGGYLESTDTQYF. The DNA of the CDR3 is TGTGCCATCAGTGACGGCGGATACTTAGAATCCACAGATACGCAGTATTTT.